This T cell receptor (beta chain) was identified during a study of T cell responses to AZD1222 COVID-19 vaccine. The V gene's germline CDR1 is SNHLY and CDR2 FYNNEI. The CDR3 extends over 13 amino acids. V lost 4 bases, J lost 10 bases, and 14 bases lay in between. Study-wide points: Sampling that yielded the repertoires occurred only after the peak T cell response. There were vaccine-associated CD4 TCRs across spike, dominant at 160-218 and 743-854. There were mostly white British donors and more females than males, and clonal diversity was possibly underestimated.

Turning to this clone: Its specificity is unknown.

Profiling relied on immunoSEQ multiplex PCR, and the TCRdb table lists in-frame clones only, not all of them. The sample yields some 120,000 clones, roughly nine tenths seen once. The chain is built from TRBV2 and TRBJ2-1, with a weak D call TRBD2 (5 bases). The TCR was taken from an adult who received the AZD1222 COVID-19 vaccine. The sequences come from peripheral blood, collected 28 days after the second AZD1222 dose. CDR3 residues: CASSGGLSSEQFF. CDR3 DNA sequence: TGTGCCAGCAGTGGAGGACTTTCTTCGGAGCAGTTCTTC. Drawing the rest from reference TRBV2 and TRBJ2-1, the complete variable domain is EPEVTQTPSHQVTQMGQEVILRCVPISNHLYFYWYRQILGQKVEFLVSFYNNEISEKSEIFDDQFSVERPDGSNFTLKIRSTKLEDSAMYFCASSGGLSSEQFFGPGTRLTVL.